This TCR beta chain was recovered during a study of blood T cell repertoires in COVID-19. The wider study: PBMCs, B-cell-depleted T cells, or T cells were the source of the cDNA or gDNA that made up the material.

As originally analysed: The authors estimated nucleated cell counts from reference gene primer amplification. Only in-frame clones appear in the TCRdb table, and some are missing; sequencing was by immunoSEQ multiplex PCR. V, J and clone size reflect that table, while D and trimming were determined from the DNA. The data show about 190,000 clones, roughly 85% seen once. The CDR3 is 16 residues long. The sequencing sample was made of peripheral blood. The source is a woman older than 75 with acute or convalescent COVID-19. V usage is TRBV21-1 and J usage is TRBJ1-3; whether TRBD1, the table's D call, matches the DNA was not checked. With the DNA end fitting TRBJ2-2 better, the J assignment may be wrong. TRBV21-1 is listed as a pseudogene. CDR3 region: CASSKRDRVFTGELFF. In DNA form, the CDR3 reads TGTGCCAGCAGCAAACGGGACAGGGTTTTCACCGGGGAGCTGTTTTTT.